Listed below are T cell receptor beta chains from one sample, sequenced in a study of cytomegalovirus exposure and HLA in healthy donors. Clones were sequenced by immunoSEQ multiplex PCR, and TCRdb holds only the in-frame ones, with some missing. The data show approximately 100,000 clones, 79% seen once. The specimen was PBMCs. The receptors were sampled from a woman between 35 and 50 years old in good health and CMV-seronegative. Both conserved end residues are part of each CDR3. A D gene is named only where the DNA matches it firmly. Clone size is not always given. Where it is, it says once, few, many or a class for expanded clones.

TRBV7-9	TRBD1	TRBJ1-1	NA	TGTGCCAGCAGCCTCACAGGGGTGGGGAACACTGAAGCTTTCTTT	CASSLTGVGNTEAFF
TRBV9	TRBD1	TRBJ1-1	NA	TGTGCCAGCACTCAGGGGGCCTTGAACACTGAAGCTTTCTTT	CASTQGALNTEAFF
TRBV5-6	TRBD1	TRBJ1-6	NA	TGTGCCAGCAGACAGGGGAATAATTCACCCCTCCACTTT	CASRQGNNSPLHF
TRBV15	TRBD2	TRBJ2-7	NA	TGTGCCACCAGCAGACCCCAACGGCGGGGGACGTCCTACGAGCAGTACTTC	CATSRPQRRGTSYEQYF
TRBV29-1	TRBD2	TRBJ2-3	NA	TGCAGCGTAGACGCGACTAGCGGGGGGACAGATACGCAGTATTTT	CSVDATSGGTDTQYF
TRBV27	TRBD1	TRBJ1-1	NA	TGTGCCAGCAGTACCCCGCAAGGGGGCCGGGGAAACACTGAAGCTTTCTTT	CASSTPQGGRGNTEAFF
TRBV28	NA	TRBJ1-5	NA	TGTGCCAGCAGTTTACCATCAGATCAGCCCCAGCATTTT	CASSLPSDQPQHF
TRBV7-2	TRBD2	TRBJ2-1	NA	TGTGCCAGCAGCTTATCCAGCGGGATCTACAATGAGCAGTTCTTC	CASSLSSGIYNEQFF
TRBV5-6	NA	TRBJ1-6	NA	TGTGCCAGCAGCTGGAGGAGGACCTTGCGGCATAATTCACCCCTCCACTTT	CASSWRRTLRHNSPLHF
TRBV5-1	TRBD1	TRBJ1-1	NA	TGCGCCAGCAGCAAGGACAGGGAGATTGGGAACACTGAAGCTTTCTTT	CASSKDREIGNTEAFF
TRBV6-1	NA	TRBJ1-6	NA	TGTGCCAGCAGTGCAAACGCGGTTTCGACCCTCCACTTT	CASSANAVSTLHF
TRBV18	TRBD1	TRBJ1-1	NA	TGTGCCAGCTCACCGGAACAGGGGAACTCTGAAGCTTTCTTT	CASSPEQGNSEAFF
TRBV28	NA	TRBJ1-2	few	TGTGCCAGCAGTTACCCCGGTGGGAGCGATGGCTACACCTTC	CASSYPGGSDGYTF
TRBV30	NA	TRBJ1-5	NA	TGTGCCTGGAGGGAGGCGGGACTAGGGAATCAGCCCCAGCATTTT	CAWREAGLGNQPQHF
TRBV5-4	TRBD1	TRBJ1-2	NA	TGTGCCAGCACCCCGGACAGGGGGTTCTATGGCTACACCTTC	CASTPDRGFYGYTF
TRBV19	NA	TRBJ1-6	few	TGTGCCAGTAGTTTCCGGGACACCGGTAGGCCCCTCCACTTT	CASSFRDTGRPLHF
TRBV6-5	TRBD1	TRBJ1-1	NA	TGTGCCAGCAGCGTCCGGACAGGGGGTGTAACTGAAGCTTTCTTT	CASSVRTGGVTEAFF
TRBV19	NA	TRBJ1-2	NA	TGTGCCAGTAGTTCGGGACACAACTATGGCTACACCTTC	CASSSGHNYGYTF
TRBV29-1	NA	TRBJ2-1	NA	TGCAGCGTTGAAGTGCGGAATGAGCAGTTCTTC	CSVEVRNEQFF
TRBV30	NA	TRBJ2-3	once	TGTGCCTGGACATACCGGGACATGACTAGCACAGATACGCAGTATTTT	CAWTYRDMTSTDTQYF
TRBV28	NA	TRBJ1-1	few	TGTGCCAGCAGTTTGAAACGGTCTGCGAACACTGAAGCTTTCTTT	CASSLKRSANTEAFF
TRBV5-1	TRBD2	TRBJ2-3	NA	TGCGCCAGCAGCTTGTTGGGACTGGCGGGAGGAGATACGCAGTATTTT	CASSLLGLAGGDTQYF
TRBV7-2	NA	TRBJ1-2	NA	TGTGCCAGCAGCCCCGGGGGGGGCTCGGGGGGCTACACCTTC	CASSPGGGSGGYTF
TRBV30	NA	TRBJ1-2	once	TGTGCCTGGAGACAGGCGGTGTTCACCTTC	CAWRQAVFTF
TRBV7-9	NA	TRBJ2-1	NA	TGTGCCAGCAGCTTAATCCCCGGTGTACAGGGCTCCTACAATGAGCAGTTCTTC	CASSLIPGVQGSYNEQFF
TRBV23-1	NA	TRBJ1-1	NA	TGCGCCAGCAGTCAATTCGCCTCGATGGGGGGAAGGAACACTGAAGCTTTCTTT	CASSQFASMGGRNTEAFF